This T cell receptor (beta chain) derives from a study of T cell responses to AZD1222 COVID-19 vaccine. Notes on the study in general: Females outnumbered males among donors, who were mostly white British; clonal diversity was possibly underestimated. Seropositive at baseline were only six or seven AZD1222 recipients. Across the whole spike, CD4 TCRs peaked at regions 160-218 and 743-854.

Sequencing was performed with immunoSEQ multiplex PCR; in TCRdb, only in-frame clones are kept and a portion is missing. This sample has about 170,000 clones, with roughly 92% found just once. Comment on this clone: Its antigen is still unknown.

The CDR3 is 15 residues long. The germline CDR1 and CDR2 sequences are MNHNS and SASEGT. V was pared by 2 bases and J by 4 bases, with 14 bases between. The V and J genes are TRBV6-1 and TRBJ1-2; the D gene is possibly TRBD1 (6 bases). This sample comprised peripheral blood, obtained on day 0 of AZD1222 vaccination. The TCR sequence derives from an adult in good health. The CDR3 nucleotides are TGTGCCAGCAGTGAACCAGGGGCCGGGAGCTATGGCTACACCTTC. It encodes CASSEPGAGSYGYTF.